The rows below give T cell receptor beta chains drawn from one sample of a study of tumor-infiltrating lymphocytes in primary liver carcinoma. One entry per CDR3 protein, called by TCRdb with MiXCR from the multiplex PCR reads. The table lists some 190,000 distinct CDR3 sequences, over 45% of them singletons. Sequencing input: peripheral blood. All receptors derive from a man aged 40-49 years with primary liver carcinoma and hepatitis B virus infection. Both conserved end residues are part of each CDR3. A D gene is named only where the DNA matches it firmly. The listing skips clone size in some rows; elsewhere it reads once, few, many or a size class.

j_gene | v_gene | d_gene | abundance | CDR3aa | CDR3nt
TRBJ2-1 | TRBV11-2 | - | - | CASSISREDEQFF | TGTGCCAGCAGCATTTCAAGAGAAGATGAGCAGTTCTTC
TRBJ1-1 | TRBV29-1 | - | - | CSVEYLRGTEAFF | TGCAGCGTTGAATATCTAAGGGGCACTGAAGCTTTCTTT
TRBJ2-5 | TRBV12-3/TRBV12-4 | - | - | CASSFNSRETQYF | TGTGCCAGCAGTTTCAACAGCCGCGAGACCCAGTACTTC
TRBJ2-7 | TRBV6-1 | - | - | CAARTGGDNEQYF | TGTGCCGCTCGGACAGGAGGGGACAATGAGCAGTACTTC
TRBJ2-1 | TRBV29-1 | - | - | CSVEGIRAPGEGQFF | TGCAGCGTTGAAGGGATACGGGCCCCCGGGGAAGGGCAGTTCTTC
TRBJ1-1 | TRBV6-5 | - | - | CASSYRPTRTPNIEAFF | TGTGCCAGCAGTTACCGCCCCACTCGGACGCCGAACATTGAAGCTTTCTTT
TRBJ2-7 | TRBV2 | TRBD2 | - | CASSAGLPGLTYEQYF | TGTGCCAGCAGTGCCGGCCTACCGGGACTAACCTACGAGCAGTACTTC
TRBJ2-7 | TRBV5-1 | - | - | CASSSEGDSYEQYF | TGCGCCAGCAGCTCTGAGGGGGACTCCTACGAGCAGTACTTC
TRBJ2-7 | TRBV10-3 | TRBD1 | many | CAIRGQLTPYEQYF | TGTGCCATCAGGGGACAGTTAACTCCCTACGAGCAGTACTTC
TRBJ2-1 | TRBV6-5 | TRBD2 | - | CASSSIAGGPIEQLF | TGTGCCAGCAGTTCAATAGCGGGAGGGCCTATTGAGCAGCTCTTC
TRBJ2-7 | TRBV12-3/TRBV12-4 | TRBD1 | - | CASSSGTGLEQYF | TGTGCCAGCAGTTCCGGGACAGGTTTGGAGCAGTACTTC
TRBJ2-1 | TRBV11-3 | - | - | CASNSGVSNNEQFF | TGTGCCAGCAACTCAGGCGTCTCGAACAATGAGCAGTTCTTC
TRBJ2-3 | TRBV4-1 | TRBD1 | - | CASSPYSGTGGADTQYF | TGCGCCAGCAGCCCATATTCCGGGACAGGGGGAGCAGATACGCAGTATTTT
TRBJ2-2 | TRBV28 | - | once | CASLDWANTEELFF | TGTGCCAGCCTGGACTGGGCGAACACCGAGGAGCTGTTTTTT
TRBJ2-1 | TRBV6-5 | TRBD2 | - | CASSRPSSGSLNEQFF | TGTGCCAGCAGCCGCCCTTCTAGCGGGAGCCTCAATGAGCAGTTCTTC
TRBJ2-7 | TRBV11-2 | - | many | CASSLGVGNYEQYF | TGTGCCAGCAGCTTAGGAGTGGGTAACTACGAGCAGTACTTC
TRBJ1-1 | TRBV12-3/TRBV12-4 | - | once | CASSLGGFPCEALF | TGTGCCAGCAGTTTAGGGGGTTTCCCCTGTGAAGCTTTGTTT
TRBJ2-3 | TRBV12-3/TRBV12-4 | - | many | CASSRGTDTQYF | TGTGCCAGCAGCCGGGGCACAGATACGCAGTATTTT
TRBJ2-7 | TRBV11-1 | TRBD1 | - | CASLGTALVYEQYF | TGTGCCAGCTTAGGGACAGCTTTGGTCTACGAGCAGTACTTC
TRBJ2-1 | TRBV4-1 | - | - | CASSPLSSHTEQFF | TGCGCCAGCAGTCCTTTATCGAGCCACACTGAGCAGTTCTTC
TRBJ1-2 | TRBV29-1 | TRBD1 | - | CSTGSGGSYGYTF | TGCAGCACCGGCTCAGGGGGCTCGTATGGCTACACCTTC
TRBJ2-1 | TRBV12-3/TRBV12-4 | TRBD2 | few | CASSPGLEGVEQFF | TGTGCCAGCAGCCCGGGACTAGAAGGAGTCGAGCAGTTCTTC
TRBJ2-4 | TRBV6-5 | TRBD2 | - | CASSSGMAKNIQYF | TGTGCCAGCAGTAGCGGGATGGCCAAAAACATTCAGTACTTC
TRBJ2-1 | TRBV28 | - | - | CASSLSTIEQFF | TGTGCCAGCAGTTTATCCACTATTGAGCAGTTCTTC
TRBJ2-2 | TRBV14 | TRBD1 | - | CASSQDSGTVNTGELFF | TGTGCCAGCAGCCAAGATTCCGGGACAGTAAACACCGGGGAGCTGTTTTTT
TRBJ2-7 | TRBV11-2 | - | many | CASSKTDRTYEQYF | TGTGCCAGCAGCAAGACGGACAGAACCTACGAGCAGTACTTC
TRBJ2-1 | TRBV7-8 | - | - | CASSTRGRYNEQFF | TGTGCCAGCAGCACCCGTGGGAGGTACAATGAGCAGTTCTTC
TRBJ2-7 | TRBV11-2 | - | once | CASGLGRGTYEQYF | TGTGCCAGCGGCTTAGGGAGAGGGACCTACGAGCAGTATTTC
TRBJ2-2 | TRBV14 | - | - | CAISQERGYTGELFF | TGTGCCATCAGCCAAGAGCGAGGATACACCGGGGAGCTGTTTTTT
TRBJ1-4 | TRBV12-3/TRBV12-4 | - | - | CASSPGWDEKLFF | TGTGCCAGCAGTCCGGGGTGGGATGAAAAACTGTTTTTT
TRBJ2-7 | TRBV6-5 | TRBD2 | - | CASSLEAGGRDEQYF | TGTGCCAGCAGTTTGGAGGCGGGAGGGAGGGACGAGCAGTACTTC
TRBJ2-3 | TRBV29-1 | TRBD2 | - | CSVTGTREVVGTDTQYF | TGCAGCGTCACCGGGACTAGAGAGGTGGTTGGCACAGATACGCAGTATTTT
TRBJ2-1 | TRBV10-3 | TRBD2 | few | CATTPVRDYHEQFF | TGTGCCACCACCCCCGTGCGGGACTACCATGAGCAGTTCTTC
TRBJ1-5 | TRBV6-1 | - | once | CATSEDRDISRPQHF | TGTGCCACCAGTGAGGACCGGGACATTTCACGGCCCCAGCATTTT
TRBJ2-1 | TRBV11-2 | - | many | CASSPGPHPSYNEQFF | TGTGCCAGCAGCCCCGGTCCTCACCCTTCCTACAATGAGCAGTTCTTC
TRBJ1-4 | TRBV29-1 | - | - | CSVGHEKLFF | TGCAGCGTTGGGCATGAAAAACTGTTTTTT
TRBJ2-5 | TRBV4-1 | TRBD2 | - | CASSQDYGRIPAAGDIEIQYF | TGCGCCAGCAGCCAAGATTACGGGAGGATTCCGGCGGCGGGAGATATAGAGATCCAGTACTTC
TRBJ1-5 | TRBV30 | - | - | CAWSVRVNQPHHF | TGTGCCTGGAGTGTACGGGTCAATCAGCCCCATCATTTT
TRBJ1-2 | TRBV21-1 | - | - | CASSKSGYTF | TGTGCCAGCAGCAAGAGTGGCTACACCTTC
TRBJ2-3 | TRBV11-2 | - | - | CASSLYGTGGRTNTQYF | TGTGCCAGCAGCTTATACGGGACTGGCGGGCGCACAAATACGCAGTATTTT
TRBJ2-5 | TRBV30 | - | - | CAWSVSTTQETQYF | TGTGCCTGGAGTGTCAGCACGACGCAAGAGACCCAGTACTTC
TRBJ1-3 | TRBV4-2 | - | - | CASIRDEAGNTIYF | TGTGCCAGCATCAGGGACGAGGCGGGAAACACCATATATTTT
TRBJ2-7 | TRBV2 | TRBD2 | - | CASTRGSGISYEQYF | TGTGCCAGCACCCGGGGTAGCGGGATTTCCTACGAGCAGTACTTC
TRBJ2-5 | TRBV5-6 | - | few | CASSLASGAVPQETQYF | TGTGCCAGCAGCTTGGCCTCGGGGGCCGTACCTCAAGAGACCCAGTACTTC
TRBJ2-7 | TRBV4-2 | TRBD2 | - | CASSQEGTTTYEQYF | TGTGCCAGCAGCCAAGAAGGGACTACAACCTACGAGCAGTACTTC
TRBJ2-7 | TRBV11-2 | - | many | CASSLLRTYEQYF | TGTGCCAGCAGCTTACTAAGGACCTACGAGCAGTACTTC
TRBJ2-1 | TRBV29-1 | TRBD2 | - | CSVPTSGNYNEQFF | TGCAGCGTTCCGACTAGCGGCAATTACAATGAGCAGTTCTTC
TRBJ2-2 | TRBV19 | - | - | CASSGDFTNTGELFF | TGTGCCAGTAGCGGTGATTTTACGAACACCGGGGAGCTGTTTTTT
TRBJ2-1 | TRBV19 | - | - | CASGHQGGGNEQFF | TGTGCCAGTGGGCACCAGGGCGGCGGCAATGAGCAGTTCTTC
TRBJ1-1 | TRBV6-1 | - | - | CASSAPTEGTEAFF | TGTGCCAGCAGTGCACCCACGGAGGGCACTGAAGCTTTCTTT
TRBJ1-1 | TRBV14 | - | medium-sized | CASSQDRAEAFF | TGTGCCAGCAGCCAAGACCGGGCTGAAGCTTTCTTT
TRBJ1-3 | TRBV7-9 | - | few | CASSLGQGISGNTIYF | TGTGCCAGTAGCTTAGGGCAGGGGATCTCTGGAAACACCATATATTTT
TRBJ2-5 | TRBV4-1 | TRBD2 | - | CASSLGVGGQETQYF | TGCGCCAGCAGCCTCGGGGTGGGAGGGCAAGAGACCCAGTACTTC
TRBJ2-7 | TRBV6-5 | TRBD1 | many | CASSYRDRGDEQYF | TGTGCCAGCAGTTATAGGGACAGGGGGGACGAGCAGTACTTC
TRBJ2-3 | TRBV4-1 | TRBD2 | few | CASSLGTSVEDTQYF | TGCGCCAGCAGCCTCGGGACTAGCGTCGAAGATACGCAGTATTTT
TRBJ2-7 | TRBV11-2 | - | - | CASSSTDGVYEWYF | TGTGCCAGCAGCTCAACCGACGGAGTCTACGAGTGGTACTTC
TRBJ1-6 | TRBV4-1 | - | few | CASSQGTRGSPLHF | TGCGCCAGCAGCCAAGGGACCCGTGGTTCACCCCTCCACTTT
TRBJ2-1 | TRBV5-4 | TRBD2 | once | CASSSGLGEGEQFF | TGTGCCAGCAGCTCAGGACTAGGGGAAGGTGAACAGTTCTTC
TRBJ2-2 | TRBV6-5 | - | - | CAGSPPGGVAGELFF | TGTGCCGGCAGCCCGCCCGGAGGGGTGGCCGGGGAGCTGTTTTTT
TRBJ2-4 | TRBV6-2/TRBV6-3 | TRBD2 | once | CASRQFIGTRRNIQYF | TGTGCCAGTAGGCAATTTATTGGGACTAGAAGAAACATTCAGTACTTC